Presented here are 29 T cell receptor beta chains from one specimen sequenced in a study of OX40 agonist ivuxolimab in advanced cancers. This table comes from immunoSEQ multiplex PCR, and its TCRdb copy is limited to in-frame clones, with some not included. The sample yields 98,000 or so clones, approximately 89% seen once. Sequenced material: CD4+ or CD8+ T cells sorted from blood, taken in a trial of the OX40 agonist ivuxolimab. The receptors shown here come from an adult with an advanced solid tumor such as melanoma, head and neck, liver or kidney cancer.

The chain is built from TRBV23-1 and TRBJ2-7, with D unresolved. TRBV23-1 counts as an open reading frame of uncertain function. The CDR3 contains 13 residues. Trimming took off 5 bases at V and 2 bases at J, with 10 bases between the two ends. The CDR3 nucleotides are TGCGCCAGCAGTGATGCACAGCCCTACGAGCAGTACTTC. Translation: CASSDAQPYEQYF.

The rearrangement links TRBV2 to TRBJ1-4, with TRBD1 identical over 7 bases. V lost 7 bases, J lost 8 bases, and 7 bases stayed unmatched. The CDR3 has 13 amino acids. Looked up from germline, CDR1 is SNHLY and CDR2 is FYNNEI. The CDR3 DNA sequence: TGTGCCAGCAAGAAGGGGGCGTCCGAAAAACTGTTTTTT. It yields the protein CASKKGASEKLFF.

The chain joins TRBV6-5 to TRBJ2-5, with 10 bases aligning to TRBD2. V lost 8 bases, J lost 7 bases, and 7 bases stayed unmatched. The CDR3 totals 13 residues. Germline CDR1 is MNHEY and CDR2 is SVGAGI. The CDR3 bases are TGTGCCAGCGTGGAGCGGGGGGGCGGGACCCAGTACTTC. Translation gives CASVERGGGTQYF.

The rearrangement joins TRBV11-3 to TRBJ1-6; possibly TRBD1 for D (6 bases). The CDR3 is 13 amino acids. Germline CDR1 is SGHNT and CDR2 is YENEEA. V was shortened by 4 bases and J by 10 bases, with 11 bases between the two germline ends. CDR3 residues: CASSSGEGSPLHF. The DNA for the CDR3 is TGTGCCAGCAGCTCAGGGGAAGGATCACCCCTCCACTTT.

J is TRBJ1-4 and V is TRBV5-1, with 7 positions matching TRBD1. Germline-derived CDR1 and CDR2 are SGHRS and YFSETQ. The CDR3 is 14 residues long. The V gene end was trimmed by 6 bases and the J gene end by 5 bases; junction bases not matched to a gene: 7. The CDR3 coding sequence is TGCGCCAGCAAATGGGGGACAGAGAATGAAAAACTGTTTTTT. Its protein is CASKWGTENEKLFF.

The chain uses TRBV30 and TRBJ2-1; D ambiguous. Trimming cost V 5 bases and J 0 bases, with 14 bases left between them. The germline V gene encodes CDR1 GTSNPN and CDR2 SVGIG (reference sequence). The CDR3 covers 15 residues. CDR3 in DNA: TGTGCCTGGCAACTTCTTGCGAGCTCCTACAATGAGCAGTTCTTC. Its protein is CAWQLLASSYNEQFF.

This clone has more than one count but fewer than ten. V and J are TRBV6-5 and TRBJ1-6; D gene uncertain. This CDR3 spans 13 amino acids. Germline V lookup: CDR1 MNHEY, CDR2 SVGAGI. V shed 6 bases and J shed 14 bases, with 17 bases lying between them. The CDR3 sequence is CASRESAWGALHF. CDR3 sequence (DNA): TGTGCCAGCAGGGAGTCTGCCTGGGGTGCCCTCCACTTT.

This clone has more than one count but fewer than ten. The V gene is TRBV19, the J gene TRBJ1-5, with TRBD1 as a possible D gene (5 bases). CDR1 and CDR2 from the germline V gene are LNHDA and SQIVND (reference sequence). The CDR3 extends over 12 amino acids. The germline V and J ends were trimmed by 10 bases and 9 bases, with 16 bases remaining between them. CDR3 loop: CATKSGTRPQHF. The CDR3 DNA reads TGTGCCACGAAATCCGGGACGCGGCCCCAGCATTTT. The full variable domain, completed using reference TRBV19 and TRBJ1-5, is DGGITQSPKYLFRKEGQNVTLSCEQNLNHDAMYWYRQDPGQGLRLIYYSQIVNDFQKGDIAEGYSVSREKKESFPLTVTSAQKNPTAFYLCATKSGTRPQHFGDGTRLSIL.

The chain combines TRBV6-5 with TRBJ1-1; tentative D call: TRBD1 (5 bases). This CDR3 spans 14 amino acids. The germline CDR1 and CDR2 sequences are MNHEY and SVGAGI. Trimming left V 5 bases short and J 3 bases short, with 13 bases between. The CDR3: CASSKGGGYTEAFF. CDR3 DNA: TGTGCCAGCAGTAAGGGCGGGGGTTACACTGAAGCTTTCTTT.

The chain is built from TRBV27 and TRBJ2-1; no reliable D call. Trimming removed 0 bases at V and 0 bases at J, with 6 bases between. Germline CDR1 MNHEY, CDR2 SMNVEV (reference sequence). The CDR3 runs 15 residues. The CDR3 DNA reads TGTGCCAGCAGTTTATCTGATGTCTCCTACAATGAGCAGTTCTTC. Translation: CASSLSDVSYNEQFF.

The CDR3 region is CASSLNYEQYF. CDR3 bases: TGTGCCAGCAGCCTAAATTACGAGCAGTACTTC. The J gene is TRBJ2-7, the V gene TRBV11-2, with no clear D. V shed 5 bases and J shed 4 bases, with 6 bases lying between them. The CDR3 runs to 11 residues. Germline V gives CDR1 SGHAT, CDR2 FQNNGV.

CDR3 DNA: TGCGCCAGCAGTCCGGGGAGCGGGAGGGCCTTTCAAGATACGCAGTATTTT. As protein: CASSPGSGRAFQDTQYF. The chain employs TRBV5-1 and TRBJ2-3; 10 bases are shared with TRBD2. The CDR3 contains 17 residues. Germline lookup yields CDR1 SGHRS and CDR2 YFSETQ. V shed 5 bases and J 5 bases; nucleotides not matched to a gene: 14.

The chain links TRBV30 to TRBJ2-1; D is undetermined. Germline V gives CDR1 GTSNPN, CDR2 SVGIG (reference sequence). Trimming took 0 bases from V and 4 from J, leaving 10 bases between them. The CDR3 length is 14 residues. The DNA of the CDR3 is TGTGCCTGGAGTGTAGGGTTGGGGTACAATGAGCAGTTCTTC. Its protein product is CAWSVGLGYNEQFF.

The chain recombines TRBV11-1 with TRBJ1-1; D not certain. Germline loops: CDR1 SGHAT, CDR2 FQDESV (reference sequence). The CDR3 contains 14 residues. With 3 bases removed from V and 8 bases from J, the gap between germline ends came to 16 bases. For the CDR3, the DNA is TGTGCCAGCAGCTTGAGGCCGCTCGGGGTGGAAGCTTTCTTT. Protein: CASSLRPLGVEAFF.

The chain joins TRBV19 to TRBJ2-7, with a weak D call TRBD2 (5 bases). The CDR3 loop spans 13 amino acids. V was cut by 5 bases and J by 1 base, with 9 bases left in between. The V gene's germline CDR1 is LNHDA and CDR2 SQIVND (reference sequence). The CDR3, as DNA: TGTGCCAGTAGTCCCGGGAATTCCTACGAGCAGTACTTC. Encoded protein: CASSPGNSYEQYF.

This sequence joins TRBV30 and TRBJ2-7; D remains unclear. The CDR3 totals 14 residues. Trimming pared 0 bases from V and 1 base from J, leaving 10 bases between. CDR1 is GTSNPN and CDR2 is SVGIG in the germline V gene (reference sequence). CDR3 region: CAWSVSTLSYEQYF. The DNA for the CDR3 is TGTGCCTGGAGTGTATCAACGCTATCCTACGAGCAGTACTTC. Full variable domain (outside the CDR3, taken from reference TRBV30 and TRBJ2-7): SQTIHQWPATLVQPVGSPLSLECTVEGTSNPNLYWYRQAAGRGLQLLFYSVGIGQISSEVPQNLSASRPQDRQFILSSKKLLLSDSGFYLCAWSVSTLSYEQYFGPGTRLTVT.

The V gene is TRBV5-4, the J gene TRBJ2-3; D remains unclear. The CDR3 is 15 amino acids. The germline V gene has CDR1 SGHNT and CDR2 YYREEE (reference sequence). V lost 4 bases and J 4 bases, leaving 16 bases between the germline ends. The CDR3 region has the DNA TGTGCCAGCAGCCAATCACCGGTGAGCGCAGATACGCAGTATTTT. It encodes CASSQSPVSADTQYF. The entire variable domain, with the rest obtained from reference TRBV5-4 and TRBJ2-3, is as follows: ETGVTQSPTHLIKTRGQQVTLRCSSQSGHNTVSWYQQALGQGPQFIFQYYREEENGRGNFPPRFSGLQFPNYSSELNVNALELDDSALYLCASSQSPVSADTQYFGPGTRLTVL.

In its sample, this clone was seen once. The J gene is TRBJ2-7, the V gene TRBV6-5, with a tentative D call TRBD2 (5 bases). Per germline, CDR1 MNHEY and CDR2 SVGAGI. Between the trimmed V and J ends, which lost 0 bases and 6 bases, there was a span of 12 bases. This CDR3 contains 14 residues. The chain's CDR3 is CASSYSEGAREQYF. CDR3 nucleotide sequence: TGTGCCAGCAGTTACTCAGAGGGAGCCCGCGAGCAGTACTTC.

The chain has TRBV29-1 and TRBJ2-3, with TRBD1 identical over 8 bases. V gave up 5 bases and J gave up 0 bases; unmatched junction bases: 7. From germline, CDR1 is SQVTM and CDR2 ANQGSEA. CDR3 length equals 15 residues. The CDR3: CSVSLRTGSTDTQYF. As DNA, the CDR3 is TGCAGCGTTTCCCTACGGACAGGGAGCACAGATACGCAGTATTTT.

V and J are TRBV11-3 and TRBJ2-1, with D unclear. This CDR3 contains 14 residues. Trimming stripped 3 bases from V and 9 bases from J, with 15 bases between. Germline assignment: CDR1 SGHNT and CDR2 YENEEA. The chain's CDR3 is CASSFRQVEGEQFF. Written as DNA, the CDR3 is TGTGCCAGCAGCTTTCGACAAGTTGAAGGTGAGCAGTTCTTC.

The CDR3 reads CASSSPGTGLVYEQYF. CDR3 coding DNA: TGTGCCAGCAGTTCCCCCGGGACAGGGCTAGTCTACGAGCAGTACTTC. V usage is TRBV6-5 and J usage is TRBJ2-7, with 9 positions matching TRBD1. This CDR3 is 16 amino acids long. Per the germline V gene, CDR1 is MNHEY and CDR2 is SVGAGI. After removal of 4 bases from V and 3 bases from J, the junction contained 10 bases not matched to a gene.

V usage is TRBV27 and J usage is TRBJ2-3, with D possibly being TRBD1 (6 bases). This CDR3 is 14 amino acids long. Trimming removed 6 bases at V and 1 base at J, with 11 bases between. Germline CDR1 and CDR2: MNHEY and SMNVEV (reference sequence). CDR3 DNA sequence: TGTGCCAGCAGAGACAGGTTCGGCACAGATACGCAGTATTTT. Protein sequence: CASRDRFGTDTQYF.

The chain combines TRBV21-1 with TRBJ2-5; the listed D gene, TRBD1, was not tested against the DNA. TRBV21-1 is annotated as a pseudogene. This CDR3 comprises 13 residues. The CDR3 DNA follows: TGTGCCAGCAGCCGGGACAGCCAAGAGACCCAGTACTTC. Residues: CASSRDSQETQYF.

The chain recombines TRBV29-1 with TRBJ1-1, with 9 bases aligning to TRBD1. The V segment lost 7 bases and the J segment 5 bases; nucleotides outside the gene matches: 5. From germline, CDR1 is SQVTM and CDR2 ANQGSEA. CDR3 size: 12 residues. The CDR3 region is CSARQGGTEAFF. The DNA of the CDR3 is TGCAGCGCCCGACAGGGGGGTACTGAAGCTTTCTTT.

CDR3 sequence (DNA): TGCGCCAGCAGCCCCTCGGGAGGGGGGCTGAGCACAGATACGCAGTATTTT. Amino acid sequence: CASSPSGGGLSTDTQYF. This chain links TRBV5-1 with TRBJ2-3, with TRBD2 matching 8 bases. Germline V CDR1 and CDR2: SGHRS, YFSETQ. V shed 4 bases, J shed 0 bases, and the junction held 10 bases outside the gene matches. The length of the CDR3 is 17 residues.

V and J are TRBV27 and TRBJ2-1, with 13 bases aligning to TRBD2. V shed 5 bases, J shed 7 bases, and the junction held 8 bases outside the gene matches. The CDR3 is 16 residues long. Germline CDR1 is MNHEY and CDR2 is SMNVEV (reference sequence). DNA for the CDR3: TGTGCCAGCAGTAGATCCGGGACTAGCGGGATGAATGAGCAGTTCTTC. This codes for CASSRSGTSGMNEQFF.

The V gene is TRBV19, the J gene TRBJ1-1; possible D gene TRBD1, 6 bases. The CDR3 has 13 residues. V lost 6 bases and J lost 0, with 8 bases in between. The germline V gene encodes CDR1 LNHDA and CDR2 SQIVND (reference sequence). CDR3 sequence (DNA): TGTGCCAGTAGCAGGGGAGTGAACACTGAAGCTTTCTTT. Translation: CASSRGVNTEAFF.

J is TRBJ2-3 and V is TRBV15, with D hard to call. Germline V gene lookup returns CDR1 LNHNV and CDR2 YYDKDF (reference sequence). The CDR3 runs to 14 residues. V lost 0 bases and J 6 bases, leaving 10 bases between the germline ends. CDR3 residues: CATSRDGPEDTQYF. CDR3 nucleotide sequence: TGTGCCACCAGCAGAGATGGACCCGAGGATACGCAGTATTTT.

This chain links TRBV19 with TRBJ1-3; 7 bases line up with TRBD1. This CDR3 has 15 residues. Looked up from germline, CDR1 is LNHDA and CDR2 is SQIVND (reference sequence). V shed 3 bases, J shed 2 bases, and the junction held 4 bases outside the gene matches. CDR3 region: CASSIPTGTGNTIYF. DNA for the CDR3: TGTGCCAGTAGTATCCCGACAGGGACTGGAAACACCATATATTTT.